Following are 17 T cell receptor beta chains from one sample sequenced in a study of cytomegalovirus exposure and HLA in healthy donors. The PCR was carried out with 60 Vbeta primers and 13 Jbeta primers. Sequenced by immunoSEQ multiplex PCR; TCRdb stores in-frame clones only, minus some. Here the sample spans 150,000 to 200,000 clones, 65% to 80% being singletons. Sequenced input: PBMCs. These receptors were obtained from a woman between 25 and 40 years old in good health and CMV-seropositive.

The count of this clone is one. This chain joins TRBV6-5 and TRBJ2-7; maybe TRBD1 (5 bases). CDR1 is MNHEY, CDR2 SVGAGI, per germline. V was shortened by 6 bases and J by 0 bases, with 15 bases between the two germline ends. This CDR3 is built from 15 residues. DNA of the CDR3: TGTGCCAGCAGCCCCGACAGAGTTAGCTCCTACGAGCAGTACTTC. This codes for CASSPDRVSSYEQYF.

This chain joins TRBV11-2 and TRBJ1-1; a weak D match, TRBD1 (6 bases). Germline values: CDR1 SGHAT, CDR2 FQNNGV. Between the trimmed V and J ends, which lost 7 bases and 0 bases, there was a span of 12 bases. The length of the CDR3 is 14 residues. The CDR3 reads CASNQGTLNTEAFF. The CDR3 DNA reads TGTGCCAGCAACCAGGGGACCTTGAACACTGAAGCTTTCTTT. Full variable domain (missing parts from reference TRBV11-2 and TRBJ1-1): EAGVAQSPRYKIIEKRQSVAFWCNPISGHATLYWYQQILGQGPKLLIQFQNNGVVDDSQLPKDRFSAERLKGVDSTLKIQPAKLEDSAVYLCASNQGTLNTEAFFGQGTRLTVV.

The V and J genes are TRBV25-1 and TRBJ2-7, with TRBD2 as a possible D gene (6 bases). The V end lost 9 bases, the J end lost 0 bases, and 12 bases lay between the germline ends. The CDR3 is 13 amino acids. Germline loops: CDR1 MGHDK, CDR2 SYGVNS. The CDR3 DNA follows: TGTGCCAGTCCGCTGGAGGGCTCCTACGAGCAGTACTTC. Its protein is CASPLEGSYEQYF.

The chain employs TRBV6-5 and TRBJ1-3, with D uncertain. The germline V gene has CDR1 MNHEY and CDR2 SVGAGI. V dropped 0 bases and J dropped 0 bases, with 6 bases sitting between them. The CDR3 runs to 15 residues. In nucleotides, the CDR3 is TGTGCCAGCAGTTACTCGATCGGCTCTGGAAACACCATATATTTT. Protein: CASSYSIGSGNTIYF.

The CDR3 protein is CASSDQSSGNTEAFF. CDR3 bases: TGTGCCAGCAGTGACCAATCATCAGGGAACACTGAAGCTTTCTTT. The rearrangement links TRBV25-1 to TRBJ1-1; no definite D call. The CDR3 sequence is 15 residues long. Trimming took 3 bases from V and 1 from J, leaving 12 bases between them. Per germline, CDR1 MGHDK and CDR2 SYGVNS. Looking up the rest from reference TRBV25-1 and TRBJ1-1 gives the full variable domain: EADIYQTPRYLVIGTGKKITLECSQTMGHDKMYWYQQDPGMELHLIHYSYGVNSTEKGDLSSESTVSRIRTEHFPLTLESARPSHTSQYLCASSDQSSGNTEAFFGQGTRLTVV.

This clone has only a few counts. The rearrangement joins TRBV9 to TRBJ2-6; D gene uncertain. From germline, CDR1 is SGDLS and CDR2 YYNGEE. This CDR3 has 15 residues. The ends were cut back, 3 bases at V and 1 base at J, with 8 bases in the middle. CDR3 nucleotides: TGTGCCAGCAGCGCTGGAGATTCTGGGGCCAACGTCCTGACTTTC. Translated: CASSAGDSGANVLTF.

The rearrangement joins TRBV27 to TRBJ1-2; TRBD1 is a possible D gene (5 bases). V was shortened by 6 bases and J by 7 bases, with 18 bases between the two germline ends. The CDR3 totals 14 residues. Germline values: CDR1 MNHEY, CDR2 SMNVEV (reference sequence). The CDR3 nucleotides read TGTGCCAGCAGGACGGACACCACGCGGGGTGGCTACACCTTC. It is translated as CASRTDTTRGGYTF.

The chain links TRBV11-2 to TRBJ2-7, with a weak D call TRBD2 (5 bases). There are 13 residues in the CDR3. Looked up from germline, CDR1 is SGHAT and CDR2 is FQNNGV. Trimming removed 2 bases at V and 3 bases at J, with 8 bases between. The CDR3 here is CASSLLGSYEQYF. The CDR3 DNA reads as TGTGCCAGCAGCTTATTGGGGAGCTACGAGCAGTACTTC.

V usage is TRBV6-5 and J usage is TRBJ1-2, with a possible D match to TRBD1 (5 bases). Germline CDR1 MNHEY, CDR2 SVGAGI. Trimming removed 6 bases from V and 2 bases from J, with 13 bases in between. The CDR3 extends over 14 amino acids. As DNA, the CDR3 is TGTGCCAGCAGGCGGGGGACGGGAAACTATGGCTACACCTTC. Amino acid sequence: CASRRGTGNYGYTF.

This rearrangement joins TRBV4-1 to TRBJ2-5; 7 bases align to TRBD2. Per germline, CDR1 MGHRA and CDR2 YSYEKL. CDR3 length equals 14 residues. The V segment lost 5 bases and the J segment 1 base; nucleotides outside the gene matches: 4. The CDR3 spells CASSYASGQETQYF. CDR3 nucleotides: TGCGCCAGCAGCTACGCTAGCGGCCAAGAGACCCAGTACTTC.

This chain joins TRBV29-1 and TRBJ2-5, with TRBD2 matching 11 bases. J was trimmed by 0 bases and V by 6 bases; bases with no gene match: 12. The length of the CDR3 is 17 residues. Germline-derived CDR1 and CDR2 are SQVTM and ANQGSEA. In DNA form, the CDR3 reads TGCAGCGTGGGACTAGCGGCCGGGAGGGGATACCAAGAGACCCAGTACTTC. This codes for CSVGLAAGRGYQETQYF.

The chain employs TRBV20-1 and TRBJ1-1; D ambiguous. The germline V gene encodes CDR1 DFQATT and CDR2 SNEGSKA (reference sequence). The CDR3 sequence is 10 residues long. V was trimmed by 5 bases and J by 5 bases, leaving 6 bases between them. CDR3 nucleotides: TGCAGTGCTCAGGCAACTGAAGCTTTCTTT. Protein sequence: CSAQATEAFF.

This rearrangement joins TRBV5-1 to TRBJ1-1; TRBD1 aligns across 10 bases. Germline V CDR1 and CDR2: SGHRS, YFSETQ. The CDR3 covers 14 residues. The trim removed 4 bases at V and 4 bases at J, leaving 4 bases unmatched. The CDR3 coding sequence is TGCGCCAGCAGCCAAGGGACAGGGGTCACTGAAGCTTTCTTT. The encoded protein is CASSQGTGVTEAFF.

This clone came up once. The chain recombines TRBV6-6 with TRBJ1-6; D is ambiguous. Trimming stripped 6 bases from V and 6 bases from J, with 18 bases between. Germline V CDR1 and CDR2: MNHNY, SVGAGI (reference sequence). CDR3 length: 16 residues. Written as DNA, the CDR3 is TGTGCCAGCAGACCCCAGCGAGGTGGTGCTAATTCACCCCTCCACTTT. It codes for CASRPQRGGANSPLHF.

This clone was seen only once. V usage is TRBV5-1 and J usage is TRBJ2-7, with 8 bases lining up with TRBD1. The CDR3 extends over 16 amino acids. Germline V gene lookup returns CDR1 SGHRS and CDR2 YFSETQ. Trimming took 4 bases from V and 0 from J; bases not matched to a gene: 9. The CDR3 is CASSPGTGSSSYEQYF. CDR3 sequence (DNA): TGCGCCAGCAGCCCCGGGACAGGATCGAGCTCCTACGAGCAGTACTTC.

This sequence joins TRBV11-3 and TRBJ2-7; a weak D match, TRBD2 (6 bases). Germline V lookup: CDR1 SGHNT, CDR2 YENEEA. Deletions cut 1 base from V and 2 bases from J, with 9 bases between. CDR3 size: 14 residues. DNA for the CDR3: TGTGCCAGCAGCTTAGGGAGGGAGCCCTACGAGCAGTACTTC. Protein sequence: CASSLGREPYEQYF.

The rearrangement uses TRBV2 and TRBJ2-7, with D perhaps TRBD1 (7 bases). Trimming removed 6 bases from V and 4 bases from J, with 13 bases in between. The germline V gene encodes CDR1 SNHLY and CDR2 FYNNEI. The CDR3 covers 13 residues. CDR3 sequence reads: CASRQGGGYEQYF. In DNA, the CDR3 is TGTGCCAGCAGGCAGGGGGGCGGGTACGAGCAGTACTTC.